These 19 T cell receptor beta chains originate from one sample sequenced in a study of neurological immune-mediated disorders (dated by TCRdb to the late 2010s). Libraries came from 5' RACE. Sequenced on an Illumina HiSeq 2500. TCRdb reanalyzed the raw reads on its own, using fastp at Q25 for trimming and MiXCR for clone calling, and kept in-frame beta chains. Entries that share a CDR3 protein sequence are merged under the most common genes and DNA. Counted in this sample were about 46,000 distinct CDR3 sequences; roughly 4.1% of them appeared once. The ten largest clonotypes hold around 5.7% of the sample. The sample consisted of PBMCs. The receptor source for this set is an older woman with multiple sclerosis.

This clonotype was seen at least ten times. The chain is built from TRBV20-1 and TRBJ2-7, with 9 bases identical to TRBD1. From germline, CDR1 is DFQATT and CDR2 SNEGSKA (reference sequence). V shed 6 bases and J 7 bases; nucleotides not matched to a gene: 13. The CDR3 runs to 14 residues. The CDR3 region is CSANPGQGVWEQYF. The DNA for the CDR3 is TGCAGTGCAAACCCGGGACAGGGTGTGTGGGAGCAGTACTTC.

This clonotype was seen repeatedly, ten times or more. The chain employs TRBV4-1 and TRBJ1-1; possible D gene TRBD1, 5 bases. The CDR3 consists of 15 residues. CDR1 is MGHRA, CDR2 YSYEKL, per germline. The germline V and J ends were trimmed by 7 bases and 6 bases, with 21 bases remaining between them. The DNA for the CDR3 is TGCGCCAGCACCCCCTCGGGGCAAAAGAAATCTGAAGCTTTCTTT. Its translation: CASTPSGQKKSEAFF.

In its sample, this clonotype was seen many times. This chain joins TRBV20-1 and TRBJ1-2, with D hard to call. The CDR3 length is 15 residues. In germline, CDR1 is DFQATT, CDR2 SNEGSKA (reference sequence). Trimming removed 0 bases at V and 1 base at J, with 12 bases between. The CDR3 region is CSARDRRTDNYGYTF. CDR3 sequence (DNA): TGCAGTGCTAGAGACCGACGGACGGATAACTATGGCTACACCTTC.

This clonotype has a count of ten or more. This chain joins TRBV4-1 and TRBJ1-5; D is unresolved. There are 14 residues in the CDR3. Germline V gene lookup returns CDR1 MGHRA and CDR2 YSYEKL. The V and J ends lost 1 base and 5 bases respectively, with 9 bases between them. In nucleotides, the CDR3 is TGCGCCAGCAGCCAAGTGGCACGGGATCAGCCCCAGCATTTT. Translated, it gives CASSQVARDQPQHF.

V gene TRBV20-1 combines with J gene TRBJ2-1; D might be TRBD1 or TRBD2, each matching 6 bases. Between the trimmed V and J ends, which lost 6 bases and 7 bases, there was a span of 22 bases. The germline V gene has CDR1 DFQATT and CDR2 SNEGSKA (reference sequence). The CDR3 length is 15 residues. CDR3 in amino acids: CSAPVLAGQGNEQFF. The DNA for the CDR3 is TGCAGTGCCCCTGTACTGGCGGGACAAGGAAATGAGCAGTTCTTC.

This clonotype has a handful of counts. The chain recombines TRBV10-1 with TRBJ1-2, with 7 bases lining up with TRBD1. The V segment lost 0 bases and the J segment 7 bases; nucleotides outside the gene matches: 2. The CDR3 loop spans 13 amino acids. Germline values: CDR1 WNHNN, CDR2 SYGVQD (reference sequence). CDR3 DNA: TGCGCCAGCAGTGAGTCGGCAGGGGGTGGCTACACCTTC. Its translation is CASSESAGGGYTF.

The rearrangement links TRBV30 to TRBJ2-3; 7 bases line up with TRBD2. Germline CDR1 reads GTSNPN; CDR2 reads SVGIG (reference sequence). The CDR3 covers 14 residues. The junction had 4 bases not matched to a gene; V was cut back by 3 bases and J by 1 base. The CDR3 sequence is CAWRLAGGTDTQYF. The CDR3 DNA reads as TGTGCCTGGAGGCTGGCGGGGGGCACAGATACGCAGTATTTT.

This clonotype has at least ten counts. CDR3 amino acids: CASSVGGVNTEAFF. DNA for the CDR3: TGTGCCAGCAGTGTAGGGGGGGTGAACACTGAAGCTTTCTTT. J is TRBJ1-1 and V is TRBV2; the D gene is possibly TRBD1 (6 bases). Trimming cost V 4 bases and J 0 bases, with 9 bases left between them. The CDR3 extends over 14 amino acids. Germline V CDR1 and CDR2: SNHLY, FYNNEI.

This clonotype has at least ten counts. The chain is built from TRBV6-5 and TRBJ2-3; D is ambiguous. Looked up from germline, CDR1 is MNHEY and CDR2 is SVGAGI. The CDR3 sequence is 16 residues long. V was cut by 0 bases and J by 6 bases, with 16 bases left in between. Here the CDR3 reads CASSYSKLDLGDTQYF. CDR3 coding DNA: TGTGCCAGCAGTTACTCGAAGTTAGATTTGGGGGATACGCAGTATTTT.

The table lists this clonotype with many counts. The chain joins TRBV20-1 to TRBJ2-5; 11 bases align to TRBD2. Trimming cost V 6 bases and J 6 bases; bases outside gene matches: 9. The CDR3 length is 14 residues. CDR1 is DFQATT, CDR2 SNEGSKA, per germline (reference sequence). The CDR3 DNA is TGCAGTGCGCCCCCCCTAGCGGGAGGTCAGACCCAGTACTTC. Translation gives CSAPPLAGGQTQYF.

This clonotype was detected many times. In nucleotides, the CDR3 is TGCAGTGCTACACCCCTGGGCGCTAGCGGACCACTGTACCGGGGGGAGCAGTACTTC. It is translated as CSATPLGASGPLYRGEQYF. This chain connects TRBV20-1 to TRBJ2-7; 7 nucleotides match TRBD2. The CDR3 sequence is 19 residues long. V shed 4 bases, J shed 7 bases, and the junction held 28 bases outside the gene matches. CDR1 DFQATT and CDR2 SNEGSKA come from the germline V gene (reference sequence).

The table lists this clonotype with many counts. The chain couples TRBV4-3 to TRBJ2-1; D unclear. This CDR3 has 13 residues. In germline, CDR1 is LGHNA, CDR2 YSLEER. Trimming cost V 3 bases and J 5 bases, with 8 bases left between them. CDR3 protein: CASSQGYDNEQFF. The CDR3 nucleotides are TGCGCCAGCAGCCAGGGGTACGACAATGAGCAGTTCTTC.

This clonotype was picked up a small number of times. The V call is TRBV15, the J call TRBJ2-5; the match to TRBD1 covers 7 bases. The CDR3 contains 14 residues. Germline CDR1 reads LNHNV; CDR2 reads YYDKDF (reference sequence). The V and J ends lost 7 bases and 5 bases, in that order; junction bases with no gene match: 10. CDR3 sequence: CATNRDSFLETQYF. CDR3 DNA sequence: TGTGCCACCAACAGGGACAGCTTTCTGGAGACCCAGTACTTC.

This clonotype showed up many times. The chain couples TRBV6-5 to TRBJ2-5; the match to TRBD2 covers 9 bases. Germline CDR1 and CDR2: MNHEY and SVGAGI. The CDR3 totals 15 residues. V was pared by 2 bases and J by 1 base, with 2 bases of the junction left unmatched. This chain's CDR3 is CASSYTTSGQETQYF. CDR3 DNA: TGTGCCAGCAGTTACACGACTAGCGGCCAAGAGACCCAGTACTTC.

This chain joins TRBV7-9 and TRBJ1-4; D gene unclear. This CDR3 contains 13 residues. Germline assignment: CDR1 SEHNR and CDR2 FQNEAQ (reference sequence). Between the trimmed V and J ends, which lost 0 bases and 8 bases, there was a span of 7 bases. The CDR3 sequence: CASSLAMGEKLFF. CDR3 DNA sequence: TGTGCCAGCAGCTTAGCGATGGGGGAAAAACTGTTTTTT.

V gene TRBV7-9 combines with J gene TRBJ2-2; D is ambiguous. V was cut by 4 bases and J by 4 bases, with 7 bases left in between. The CDR3 is 13 amino acids. The V gene's germline CDR1 is SEHNR and CDR2 FQNEAQ (reference sequence). The CDR3 sequence is CASSSIATGELFF. The CDR3 bases are TGTGCCAGCAGCTCCATAGCCACCGGGGAGCTGTTTTTT. Full variable domain (outside the CDR3, taken from reference TRBV7-9 and TRBJ2-2): DTGVSQNPRHKITKRGQNVTFRCDPISEHNRLYWYRQTLGQGPEFLTYFQNEAQLEKSRLLSDRFSAERPKGSFSTLEIQRTEQGDSAMYLCASSSIATGELFFGEGSRLTVL.

This clonotype was counted only a few times. The chain combines TRBV7-2 with TRBJ1-4; 8 positions match TRBD1. The junction had 7 bases not matched to a gene; V was cut back by 5 bases and J by 8 bases. The CDR3 totals 14 residues. The germline gives CDR1 SGHTA, CDR2 FQGNSA. Here the CDR3 DNA reads TGTGCCAGCAGCCGGACAGGGAGGGGAGAAAAACTGTTTTTT. This gives the protein CASSRTGRGEKLFF.

Only a few counts were recorded for this clonotype. The gene calls are TRBV5-1 and TRBJ1-1, with D uncertain. Germline V gene lookup returns CDR1 SGHRS and CDR2 YFSETQ. V shed 3 bases and J shed 6 bases, with 0 bases lying between them. The CDR3 has 9 amino acids. The CDR3 nucleotides read TGCGCCAGCAGCTCTGAAGCTTTCTTT. Translation: CASSSEAFF. Complete variable domain (other parts from reference TRBV5-1 and TRBJ1-1): KAGVTQTPRYLIKTRGQQVTLSCSPISGHRSVSWYQQTPGQGLQFLFEYFSETQRNKGNFPGRFSGRQFSNSRSEMNVSTLELGDSALYLCASSSEAFFGQGTRLTVV.

This clonotype was seen repeatedly, ten times or more. The chain recombines TRBV12-3 or TRBV12-4 with TRBJ2-7, with 11 bases lining up with TRBD2. The CDR3 covers 15 residues. J gave up 3 bases and V 5 bases, and 6 bases lay outside the gene matches. The DNA for the CDR3 is TGTGCCAGCAGTCCCACTAGCGGGGGATACTACGAGCAGTACTTC. Translation: CASSPTSGGYYEQYF.